The 19 T cell receptor beta chains below all came from one sample that was sequenced in a study of molecular identifiers for immune sequencing clone quantification. One entry per CDR3 protein, called by TCRdb with MiXCR from the PCR reads. The repertoire holds 80,000 to 130,000 distinct CDR3 sequences, with under 40% as singletons. Sample: naive CD8+ T cells from blood, with Jurkat cell RNA spiked in. Subset here: FACS-sorted CD8+CD4-CCR7+CD45RA+ naive T cells. These receptors all stem from a human donor in good health. Some libraries in this study had Jurkat cell RNA spiked in.

The chain carries TRBV19 and TRBJ2-3, with 12 bases aligning to TRBD2. The V segment lost 3 bases and the J segment 7 bases; nucleotides outside the gene matches: 11. The CDR3 sequence is 17 residues long. Germline CDR1 is LNHDA and CDR2 is SQIVND (reference sequence). CDR3 coding DNA: TGTGCCAGTAGTATCATGAGACTAGCGGGAGAGACGAATACGCAGTATTTT. Translated, it gives CASSIMRLAGETNTQYF.

The genes are TRBV12-5 and TRBJ2-1; 11 bases are shared with TRBD2. With V trimmed by 2 bases and J by 5 bases, 5 bases remained unmatched. Germline values: CDR1 LGHNT, CDR2 FRNRAP. The CDR3 is 16 residues long. Here the CDR3 reads CASGLTSGSLHNEQFF. The CDR3 DNA sequence: TGTGCTAGTGGTTTGACTAGCGGGAGTCTCCACAATGAGCAGTTCTTC.

The CDR3 sequence: CASSFWTSGTPYEQYF. The CDR3 DNA follows: TGTGCCAGCAGTTTTTGGACTAGCGGGACCCCCTACGAGCAGTACTTC. The rearrangement uses TRBV28 and TRBJ2-7; 12 bases are shared with TRBD2. The ends lost 3 bases at V and 2 bases at J; junction bases unmatched: 5. CDR3 length equals 16 residues. Germline V lookup: CDR1 MDHEN, CDR2 SYDVKM.

About this clonotype itself: A single base separates this from a much larger clone, so it may be a read error. DNA for the CDR3: TGTGCCACCAGTGATCCGTCGACGGGGTTTGAAAAACTGTTTTTT. It specifies CATSDPSTGFEKLFF. The chain joins TRBV24-1 to TRBJ1-4; no firm D call. The CDR3 covers 15 residues. The germline V gene encodes CDR1 KGHDR and CDR2 SFDVKD. V was pared by 3 bases and J by 7 bases, with 14 bases between.

This clonotype was seen a few times. The rearrangement links TRBV6-5 to TRBJ2-7; D gene unclear. Germline-derived CDR1 and CDR2 are MNHEY and SVGAGI. Deletions cut 7 bases from V and 0 bases from J, with 7 bases between. The length of the CDR3 is 12 residues. CDR3 loop: CASMAISYEQYF. In DNA form, the CDR3 reads TGTGCCAGCATGGCAATCTCCTACGAGCAGTACTTC.

This clonotype was recorded at least ten times. The V gene is TRBV28, the J gene TRBJ1-4; a weak D match, TRBD1 (5 bases). CDR3 length equals 13 residues. Trimming took 6 bases from V and 7 from J, leaving 12 bases between them. CDR1 MDHEN and CDR2 SYDVKM come from the germline V gene. The CDR3 spells CASRDIPGEKLFF. CDR3 bases: TGTGCCAGCAGGGACATTCCCGGTGAAAAACTGTTTTTT.

This rearrangement joins TRBV4-1 to TRBJ2-3; possibly TRBD2 for D (5 bases). The V gene lost 2 bases and the J gene lost 7 bases, with 10 bases spanning the gap. Germline CDR1 is MGHRA and CDR2 is YSYEKL. The CDR3 loop spans 13 amino acids. The CDR3 coding sequence is TGCGCCAGCAGCCAACCGGGGTCCCATACGCAGTATTTT. Its protein is CASSQPGSHTQYF.

This clonotype was found a few times. V gene TRBV7-9 combines with J gene TRBJ1-6, with TRBD1 matching over 10 bases. CDR3 length: 15 residues. Germline V gene lookup returns CDR1 SEHNR and CDR2 FQNEAQ (reference sequence). With V trimmed by 2 bases and J by 7 bases, 2 bases remained unmatched. The CDR3 loop reads CASSLKGQGNSPLHF. CDR3 DNA: TGTGCCAGCAGCTTAAAGGGACAGGGGAATTCACCCCTCCACTTT.

V gene TRBV6-2 or TRBV6-3 combines with J gene TRBJ2-3; 9 nucleotides agree with TRBD2. The CDR3 extends over 14 amino acids. Trimming at V came to 6 bases and at J to 4 bases, leaving 5 bases not matched to a gene. The V gene's germline CDR1 is MNHEY and CDR2 SVGEGT. CDR3 region: CASSYSGSSDTQYF. The CDR3 region has the DNA TGTGCCAGCAGCTATAGCGGGAGTTCAGATACGCAGTATTTT.

A word on this clonotype: The CDR3 ends on some other residue instead of the conserved phenylalanine or tryptophan, so this is likely a read error. The chain joins TRBV9 to TRBJ1-1, with 8 bases identical to TRBD1. The germline V gene has CDR1 SGDLS and CDR2 YYNGEE. Trimming at V came to 4 bases and at J to 8 bases, leaving 4 bases not matched to a gene. The CDR3 contains 12 residues. CDR3 DNA: TGTGCCAGCAGCTCGACAGGGGCGGAAGCTTTCATT. It yields the protein CASSSTGAEAFI.

A word on this clonotype: A much larger clone lies one base from this, so it may be a read error. The CDR3 nucleotides read TGTGCCTGCAGTTTGCTCGGGACAGTGTACGAGCAGTACTTC. Translated: CACSLLGTVYEQYF. The chain is built from TRBV27 and TRBJ2-7, with TRBD1 matching 7 bases. The germline gives CDR1 MNHEY, CDR2 SMNVEV (reference sequence). CDR3 length equals 14 residues.

Notes on this clonotype: Since a much larger clone is just one base distant, this may be a read error. The chain is built from TRBV20-1 and TRBJ2-1; D remains unclear. The germline CDR1 and CDR2 sequences are DFQATT and SNEGSKA (reference sequence). Trimming shortened V by 7 bases and J by 4 bases, and 23 bases separated the two germline ends. The CDR3 sequence is 16 residues long. CDR3 protein: CSVLIAVGPGYNEQFF. CDR3 in DNA: TGCAGTGTACTGATCGCGGTAGGGCCTGGGTACAATGAGCAGTTCTTC.

This clonotype was seen many times. V gene TRBV5-1 combines with J gene TRBJ1-1; perhaps TRBD1 as D (5 bases). V was cut by 2 bases and J by 0 bases, with 11 bases left in between. Germline CDR1 SGHRS, CDR2 YFSETQ. The CDR3 extends over 15 amino acids. CDR3 residues: CASSLYDRLNTEAFF. CDR3 coding DNA: TGCGCCAGCAGCTTATACGACAGATTGAACACTGAAGCTTTCTTT.

CDR3 DNA: TGTGCCAGCAGCTTAATGGTACTAGCGGGAGGGCGCTACGAGCAGTACTTC. It encodes CASSLMVLAGGRYEQYF. The J gene is TRBJ2-7, the V gene TRBV7-2, with 13 positions matching TRBD2. This CDR3 is 17 amino acids long. Germline V gives CDR1 SGHTA, CDR2 FQGNSA. The junction had 7 bases not matched to a gene; V was cut back by 2 bases and J by 3 bases.

This clonotype has ten or more counts. CDR3 in amino acids: CASSQSQGNQPQHF. In nucleotides, the CDR3 is TGCGCCAGCAGCCAAAGCCAAGGGAATCAGCCCCAGCATTTT. The chain couples TRBV4-3 to TRBJ1-5; no definite D call. CDR3 size: 14 residues. With 2 bases removed from V and 4 bases from J, the gap between germline ends came to 9 bases. Germline V gene lookup returns CDR1 LGHNA and CDR2 YSLEER.

Comment on this clonotype: A read error may explain this, as a much larger clone is one base away. The chain carries TRBV9 and TRBJ2-3; 13 positions match TRBD2. Germline CDR1 SGDLS, CDR2 YYNGEE. The trim removed 4 bases at V and 4 bases at J, leaving 6 bases unmatched. CDR3 size: 16 residues. The CDR3 DNA reads TGTGCCAGCAGCTCCCGGACTAGCGGGAGTGCAGATACGCAGTATTTT. Protein: CASSSRTSGSADTQYF. The whole variable domain, filled in from reference TRBV9 and TRBJ2-3, reads DSGVTQTPKHLITATGQRVTLRCSPRSGDLSVYWYQQSLDQGLQFLIQYYNGEERAKGNILERFSAQQFPDLHSELNLSSLELGDSALYFCASSSRTSGSADTQYFGPGTRLTVL.

Ten or more counts support this clonotype. The V call is TRBV7-9, the J call TRBJ2-1; the D is unclear. This CDR3 spans 12 amino acids. Trimming shortened V by 6 bases and J by 4 bases, and 7 bases separated the two germline ends. CDR1 is SEHNR, CDR2 FQNEAQ, per germline (reference sequence). CDR3 loop: CASSMIYNEQFF. DNA for the CDR3: TGTGCCAGCAGTATGATATACAATGAGCAGTTCTTC.

In its sample, this clonotype was seen many times. The chain employs TRBV20-1 and TRBJ2-5; 12 bases align to TRBD1. Germline CDR1 reads DFQATT; CDR2 reads SNEGSKA (reference sequence). The trim removed 4 bases at V and 5 bases at J, leaving 8 bases unmatched. The CDR3 consists of 15 residues. The CDR3 spells CSAILGTGGLETQYF. The CDR3 DNA sequence: TGCAGTGCTATCCTCGGGACAGGGGGCCTTGAGACCCAGTACTTC.

This clonotype has just a few counts. This chain joins TRBV11-3 and TRBJ2-1; 8 nucleotides match TRBD2. Germline CDR1 and CDR2: SGHNT and YENEEA. The CDR3 sequence is 15 residues long. With 3 bases clipped from V and 3 bases from J, the junction kept 4 bases outside the gene matches. The CDR3, as DNA: TGTGCCAGCAGCTTTAGCGGGGCTGACTACAATGAGCAGTTCTTC. This gives the protein CASSFSGADYNEQFF.